The next 5 T cell receptor beta chains were all read from a single sample in a study of cytotoxic CD8 clonotypes in ibrutinib-treated CLL. Assay used: immunoSEQ multiplex PCR; TCRdb lists only in-frame clones, some missing. Here the sample spans 110,000 or so clones, about 50% being singletons. Source: PBMCs, taken after 24 months of ibrutinib treatment. The receptors were sampled from a human donor with chronic lymphocytic leukemia.

This clone appeared a few times. The rearrangement joins TRBV6-6 to TRBJ1-6, with D perhaps TRBD1 (6 bases). The CDR3 has 15 amino acids. In germline, CDR1 is MNHNY, CDR2 SVGAGI (reference sequence). Trimming pared 5 bases from V and 6 bases from J, leaving 14 bases between. CDR3: CASSHGTTSNSPLHF. The CDR3, as DNA: TGTGCCAGCAGTCATGGGACAACTAGTAATTCACCCCTCCACTTT.

This chain uses TRBV5-5 with TRBJ1-4; TRBD1 aligns across 8 bases. The CDR3 loop spans 15 amino acids. CDR1 is SGHKS, CDR2 YYEKEE, per germline (reference sequence). The V and J ends lost 4 bases and 3 bases, in that order; junction bases with no gene match: 5. The CDR3 reads CASSAQGAPNEKLFF. The CDR3 nucleotides read TGTGCCAGCAGCGCCCAGGGGGCTCCTAATGAAAAACTGTTTTTT. The variable domain in full, completed from reference TRBV5-5 and TRBJ1-4, reads DAGVTQSPTHLIKTRGQQVTLRCSPISGHKSVSWYQQVLGQGPQFIFQYYEKEERGRGNFPDRFSARQFPNYSSELNVNALLLGDSALYLCASSAQGAPNEKLFFGSGTQLSVL.

In this sample, this clone turned up once. The chain combines TRBV5-1 with TRBJ2-3; D perhaps matches TRBD2 (5 bases). This CDR3 comprises 15 residues. CDR1 SGHRS and CDR2 YFSETQ come from the germline V gene. V lost 4 bases to trimming and J lost 2 bases, with 14 bases between them. The CDR3 nucleotides are TGCGCCAGCAGCGCGACGGGGATACTCACAGATACGCAGTATTTT. It specifies CASSATGILTDTQYF. The variable domain in full, with the rest retrieved from reference TRBV5-1 and TRBJ2-3, is KAGVTQTPRYLIKTRGQQVTLSCSPISGHRSVSWYQQTPGQGLQFLFEYFSETQRNKGNFPGRFSGRQFSNSRSEMNVSTLELGDSALYLCASSATGILTDTQYFGPGTRLTVL.

In its sample, this clone was seen many times. CDR3: CASSDAAGNEQFF. The CDR3 bases are TGTGCCAGCAGTGACGCAGCAGGGAATGAGCAGTTCTTC. The chain links TRBV6-4 to TRBJ2-1, with a possible D match to TRBD1 (5 bases). CDR3 size: 13 residues. V lost 2 bases and J 7 bases, leaving 9 bases between the germline ends. The germline gives CDR1 MRHNA, CDR2 SNTAGT.

The chain combines TRBV2 with TRBJ2-5; D is uncertain. This CDR3 contains 13 residues. Trimming removed 3 bases at V and 1 base at J, with 6 bases between. Per the germline V gene, CDR1 is SNHLY and CDR2 is FYNNEI. The CDR3 loop reads CASSENSQETQYF. In nucleotides, the CDR3 is TGTGCCAGCAGTGAGAACAGCCAAGAGACCCAGTACTTC. Combining the CDR3 with reference TRBV2 and TRBJ2-5 gives the whole variable domain EPEVTQTPSHQVTQMGQEVILRCVPISNHLYFYWYRQILGQKVEFLVSFYNNEISEKSEIFDDQFSVERPDGSNFTLKIRSTKLEDSAMYFCASSENSQETQYFGPGTRLLVL.